This T cell receptor beta chain was sequenced during a study of blood T cell repertoires in COVID-19. Under the authors' procedure: Reference gene primers were amplified, and this amplification served to estimate nucleated cell counts. Assay used: immunoSEQ multiplex PCR; TCRdb lists only in-frame clones, some missing. Clone size and V and J calls were adopted from that table, with D and trimming inferred from the DNA. The sample has about 270,000 clones, around 86% seen once; the top ten hold roughly 14%. CDR1 is MNHEY, CDR2 SMNVEV, per germline (reference sequence). This CDR3 is 16 amino acids long. V lost 8 bases, J lost 3 bases, and 11 bases stayed unmatched.

The chain joins TRBV27 to TRBJ2-1; TRBD2 agrees at 9 bases. The sample was peripheral blood. The source is a human donor in a cohort sampled during active COVID-19. CDR3 nucleotide sequence: TGTGCCAGCGCCCACCGTAAGACTAGCGGCTACAATGAGCAGTTCTTC. This sequence encodes CASAHRKTSGYNEQFF.